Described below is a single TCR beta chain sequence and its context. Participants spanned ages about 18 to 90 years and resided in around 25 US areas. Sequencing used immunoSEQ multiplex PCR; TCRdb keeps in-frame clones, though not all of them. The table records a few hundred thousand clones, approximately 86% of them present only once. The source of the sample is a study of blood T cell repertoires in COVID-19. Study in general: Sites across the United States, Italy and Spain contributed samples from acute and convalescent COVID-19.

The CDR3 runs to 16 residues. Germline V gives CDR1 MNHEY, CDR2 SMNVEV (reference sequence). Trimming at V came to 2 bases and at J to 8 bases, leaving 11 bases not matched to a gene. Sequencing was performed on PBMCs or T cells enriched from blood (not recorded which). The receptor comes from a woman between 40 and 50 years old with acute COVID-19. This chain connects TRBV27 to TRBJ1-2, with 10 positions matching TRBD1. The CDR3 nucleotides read TGTGCCAGCAGTTTAAACCCCGGGACAGGGGTAAGGGGCTACACCTTC. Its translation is CASSLNPGTGVRGYTF.